Listed here is a single TCR beta chain. The antigen is not known. These data belong to a study of CD8+ T cells in alopecia areata. Study-wide background: In an open-label trial, patients got 5 to 10 mg tofacitinib twice daily. Broader study findings: An increase in clonality over normal scalp was evident in lesional scalp, especially alopecia totalis/universalis. With patients, TCR sharing proved less clear than in mice, a difference possibly related to HLA.

As the sequencing template, cDNA was produced by extracting RNA and reverse transcribing it. TCRdb's table, derived via immunoSEQ multiplex PCR, lists solely in-frame clones and lacks some. The repertoire holds 150,000 to 200,000 clones, with about 60% as singletons. This CDR3 region has 15 residues. Trimming took off 0 bases at V and 8 bases at J, with 14 bases between the two ends. The clonotype originates from a human donor with alopecia areata. V usage is TRBV23-1 and J usage is TRBJ2-1; D gene unclear. TRBV23-1 counts as an open reading frame of uncertain function. The sequences come from CD4+ T cells sorted from blood, collected at week 0. DNA for the CDR3: TGCGCCAGCAGTCAATCGCCTTTCGTTGTCGATGAGCAGTTCTTC. The encoded protein is CASSQSPFVVDEQFF.